The 15 T cell receptor beta chains below were found in one sample sequenced in a study. Each CDR3 protein gets one entry after TCRdb re-called the 5' RACE reads with MiXCR. The repertoire holds about 41,000 distinct CDR3 sequences, with over 25% as singletons. The source material was memory CD4+ T cells sorted from a lymph node. Documented subset: memory CD4+ T cells, CD4+CD45RO+CD25-. The receptors derive from a female donor with breast cancer.

The chain carries TRBV28 and TRBJ1-4; possible D gene TRBD1, 6 bases. The germline V gene encodes CDR1 MDHEN and CDR2 SYDVKM. The V end was cut by 6 bases, the J end by 6 bases, with 11 bases between. The CDR3 runs 13 residues. CDR3 region: CASSPRTDEKLFF. The CDR3 bases are TGTGCCAGCAGCCCTAGGACAGATGAAAAACTGTTTTTT. The full variable domain, completed using reference TRBV28 and TRBJ1-4, is DVKVTQSSRYLVKRTGEKVFLECVQDMDHENMFWYRQDPGLGLRLIYFSYDVKMKEKGDIPEGYSVSREKKERFSLILESASTNQTSMYLCASSPRTDEKLFFGSGTQLSVL.

The sample holds many counts of this clonotype. This chain joins TRBV28 and TRBJ1-6; a weak D match, TRBD1 (5 bases). Between the trimmed V and J ends, which lost 8 bases and 10 bases, there was a span of 12 bases. CDR3 length: 12 amino acids. Germline assignment: CDR1 MDHEN and CDR2 SYDVKM. The CDR3 loop is CASRNGDSPLHF. The CDR3 nucleotides read TGTGCCAGCCGTAACGGGGACTCACCCCTCCACTTT.

The chain uses TRBV20-1 and TRBJ1-2; D ambiguous. CDR3 length equals 11 residues. V was trimmed by 4 bases and J by 3 bases, leaving 6 bases between them. The germline gives CDR1 DFQATT, CDR2 SNEGSKA (reference sequence). CDR3 sequence: CSATGDYGYTF. DNA for the CDR3: TGCAGTGCTACCGGGGACTATGGCTACACCTTC.

Many counts were recorded for this clonotype. The J gene is TRBJ2-5, the V gene TRBV6-6, with D possibly matching TRBD2 (6 bases). The ends were cut back, 0 bases at V and 5 bases at J, with 13 bases in the middle. CDR3 length: 15 residues. Per the germline V gene, CDR1 is MNHNY and CDR2 is SVGAGI (reference sequence). This CDR3 is CASSYSRGKRETQYF. CDR3 nucleotide sequence: TGTGCCAGCAGTTACTCCCGGGGGAAACGGGAGACCCAGTACTTC.

This clonotype showed up just a few times. This chain uses TRBV7-6 with TRBJ1-1; D is undetermined. V was clipped by 6 bases and J by 0 bases, with 5 bases between them. Germline lookup yields CDR1 SGHVS and CDR2 FNYEAQ. The CDR3 length is 12 residues. CDR3 sequence: CASRPVNTEAFF. The CDR3 DNA sequence: TGTGCCAGCAGGCCAGTGAACACTGAAGCTTTCTTT.

Turning to this clonotype: A single base separates this from a much larger clone, so it may be a read error. V and J are TRBV12-3 or TRBV12-4 and TRBJ1-2; D not resolved. V gave up 5 bases and J gave up 7 bases, with 11 bases separating them. The CDR3 sequence is 12 residues long. DNA of the CDR3: TGTGCCAGCAGTATTGGGGAAGGTGGCTACACCTTC. Translated: CASSIGEGGYTF.

The gene calls are TRBV29-1 and TRBJ2-5, with D perhaps given as TRBD1 or TRBD2 (6 bases each). V lost 2 bases and J lost 1, with 11 bases in between. The CDR3 spans 14 residues. CDR1 SQVTM and CDR2 ANQGSEA come from the germline V gene. This chain's CDR3 is CSVETGTFQETQYF. The DNA of the CDR3 is TGCAGCGTTGAAACAGGGACTTTCCAAGAGACCCAGTACTTC.

The J gene is TRBJ2-1, the V gene TRBV9, with 14 bases identical to TRBD2. Germline V gene sequence: CDR1 SGDLS, CDR2 YYNGEE. V trimming: 4 bases; J trimming: 7 bases; junction bases outside the gene matches: 7. The CDR3 is 16 amino acids. The CDR3 DNA reads TGTGCCAGCAGCTTTGGGACTAGCGGGAGTCTGAATGAGCAGTTCTTC. It translates to CASSFGTSGSLNEQFF. Drawing the rest from reference TRBV9 and TRBJ2-1, the complete variable domain is DSGVTQTPKHLITATGQRVTLRCSPRSGDLSVYWYQQSLDQGLQFLIQYYNGEERAKGNILERFSAQQFPDLHSELNLSSLELGDSALYFCASSFGTSGSLNEQFFGPGTRLTVL.

This chain connects TRBV28 to TRBJ1-4, with 7 bases fitting TRBD1. This CDR3 spans 15 amino acids. The V gene's germline CDR1 is MDHEN and CDR2 SYDVKM. V shed 7 bases and J 8 bases; nucleotides not matched to a gene: 13. CDR3 sequence (DNA): TGTGCCAGCACTCAAACACAGGGGATGAGCGAAAAACTGTTTTTT. It yields the protein CASTQTQGMSEKLFF.

The chain links TRBV7-2 to TRBJ1-3, with 9 bases matching TRBD1. The CDR3 runs to 14 residues. Trimming at V came to 5 bases and at J to 4 bases, leaving 3 bases not matched to a gene. CDR1 and CDR2 from the germline V gene are SGHTA and FQGNSA. The CDR3 region is CASSLDRGGNTIYF. CDR3 coding DNA: TGTGCCAGCAGCCTGGACAGGGGAGGAAACACCATATATTTT. Drawing the rest from reference TRBV7-2 and TRBJ1-3, the complete variable domain is GAGVSQSPSNKVTEKGKDVELRCDPISGHTALYWYRQSLGQGLEFLIYFQGNSAPDKSGLPSDRFSAERTGGSVSTLTIQRTQQEDSAVYLCASSLDRGGNTIYFGEGSWLTVV.

The chain links TRBV4-2 to TRBJ1-2; D is uncertain. Germline loops: CDR1 LGHNA, CDR2 YNFKEQ. V lost 0 bases to trimming and J lost 1 base, with 9 bases between them. This CDR3 has 15 residues. The CDR3 protein is CASSQDRDLNYGYTF. DNA for the CDR3: TGTGCCAGCAGCCAAGATCGGGATCTTAACTATGGCTACACCTTC.

J is TRBJ2-5 and V is TRBV7-2, with a tentative D call TRBD2 (5 bases). Trimming left V 6 bases short and J 5 bases short, with 16 bases between. There are 14 residues in the CDR3. Germline CDR1 reads SGHTA; CDR2 reads FQGNSA. The chain's CDR3 is CASSRRDSRETQYF. In DNA form, the CDR3 reads TGTGCCAGCAGTCGCCGGGATAGTAGGGAGACCCAGTACTTC.

The rearrangement links TRBV10-3 to TRBJ2-7, with D possibly being TRBD2 (6 bases). The CDR3 extends over 12 amino acids. V lost 6 bases to trimming and J lost 5 bases, with 11 bases between them. Germline assignment: CDR1 ENHRY and CDR2 SYGVKD. In DNA, the CDR3 is TGTGCCATCAGCGGGAGCAGCGACGAGCAGTACTTC. Translating gives CAISGSSDEQYF.

This clonotype was picked up a small number of times. V gene TRBV9 combines with J gene TRBJ2-5, with a weak D call TRBD1 (6 bases). Trimming removed 3 bases at V and 4 bases at J, with 19 bases between. The germline gives CDR1 SGDLS, CDR2 YYNGEE. The CDR3 runs to 16 residues. The CDR3 reads CASSEQGRNGRETQYF. In DNA, the CDR3 is TGTGCCAGCAGCGAACAGGGCCGGAATGGTCGAGAGACCCAGTACTTC.

Written as DNA, the CDR3 is TGTGCCAGCAGCAGTCCGGGACCGAGCTACGAGCAGTACTTC. It yields the protein CASSSPGPSYEQYF. The chain uses TRBV5-4 and TRBJ2-7; TRBD1 or TRBD2 may be the D gene (5 bases each). Germline V gene lookup returns CDR1 SGHNT and CDR2 YYREEE (reference sequence). The CDR3 extends over 14 amino acids. The V gene lost 4 bases and the J gene lost 3 bases, with 14 bases spanning the gap.